A single sample gave rise to the 26 T cell receptor beta chains below, sequenced in a study of OX40 agonist ivuxolimab in advanced cancers. Assay used: immunoSEQ multiplex PCR; TCRdb lists only in-frame clones, some missing. The sample includes under 90,000 clones, roughly 89% seen only once; the top ten take 0.15% to 0.2%. The sequenced sample was CD4+ or CD8+ T cells sorted from blood, obtained in a trial of the OX40 agonist ivuxolimab. These receptors were collected from an adult with an advanced solid tumor such as melanoma, head and neck, liver or kidney cancer.

This chain connects TRBV11-2 to TRBJ2-7, with D maybe TRBD2 (6 bases). V lost 5 bases to trimming and J lost 3 bases, with 14 bases between them. The CDR3 sequence is 14 residues long. Germline V CDR1 and CDR2: SGHAT, FQNNGV. CDR3 sequence (DNA): TGTGCCAGCAGCCCCCTCCCGACTAGCTACGAGCAGTACTTC. It is translated as CASSPLPTSYEQYF.

CDR3: CAISGSSGGAPNEQFF. CDR3 sequence (DNA): TGTGCCATCAGTGGTAGTAGCGGGGGGGCCCCCAATGAGCAGTTCTTC. The chain has TRBV10-3 and TRBJ2-1; 11 bases map to TRBD2. This CDR3 is 16 amino acids long. CDR1 is ENHRY, CDR2 SYGVKD, per germline. The J segment lost 6 bases and the V segment lost 4 bases, leaving 8 bases of the junction unmatched.

The rearrangement links TRBV5-1 to TRBJ2-5; no clear D. CDR3 length: 14 amino acids. Looked up from germline, CDR1 is SGHRS and CDR2 is YFSETQ. The germline V and J ends were trimmed by 0 bases and 4 bases, with 10 bases remaining between them. CDR3 protein: CASSLDTVRETQYF. The CDR3 coding sequence is TGCGCCAGCAGCTTGGACACCGTCAGAGAGACCCAGTACTTC. Full variable domain (missing parts from reference TRBV5-1 and TRBJ2-5): KAGVTQTPRYLIKTRGQQVTLSCSPISGHRSVSWYQQTPGQGLQFLFEYFSETQRNKGNFPGRFSGRQFSNSRSEMNVSTLELGDSALYLCASSLDTVRETQYFGPGTRLLVL.

V gene TRBV2 combines with J gene TRBJ2-5, with 8 bases fitting TRBD2. Germline V CDR1 and CDR2: SNHLY, FYNNEI. The CDR3 sequence is 15 residues long. After removal of 4 bases from V and 5 bases from J, the junction contained 9 bases not matched to a gene. The CDR3 loop is CASSGYTSGGETQYF. CDR3 DNA sequence: TGTGCCAGCAGTGGATACACTAGCGGAGGGGAGACCCAGTACTTC.

V and J are TRBV6-1 and TRBJ2-7; D may be TRBD1 (5 bases). V lost 2 bases, J lost 2 bases, and 13 bases lay in between. Looked up from germline, CDR1 is MNHNS and CDR2 is SASEGT. This CDR3 has 15 residues. CDR3 DNA sequence: TGTGCCAGCAGTGAAACCCCGACAGACCCCTACGAGCAGTACTTC. Its translation: CASSETPTDPYEQYF.

The V and J genes are TRBV5-1 and TRBJ2-7, with 7 positions matching TRBD1. This CDR3 contains 14 residues. CDR1 and CDR2 from the germline V gene are SGHRS and YFSETQ. V trimming: 5 bases; J trimming: 0 bases; junction bases outside the gene matches: 5. CDR3 region: CASRIGGNSYEQYF. The CDR3 DNA sequence: TGCGCCAGCAGGATAGGGGGCAACTCCTACGAGCAGTACTTC.

This chain connects TRBV7-3 to TRBJ1-1; no firm D call. CDR1 and CDR2 from the germline V gene are SGHTA and FQGTGA. The CDR3 covers 13 residues. V lost 1 base and J lost 1, with 4 bases in between. The CDR3 DNA follows: TGTGCCAGCAGCTTAAACAGGAACACTGAAGCTTTCTTT. This gives the protein CASSLNRNTEAFF.

The chain's CDR3 is CASSPRTGDTGELFF. The CDR3 DNA is TGTGCCAGCTCACCACGGACAGGGGACACCGGGGAGCTGTTTTTT. The genes are TRBV18 and TRBJ2-2; 9 bases align to TRBD1. The CDR3 spans 15 residues. CDR1 is KGHSH and CDR2 is LQKENI in the germline V gene. Trimming took 1 base from V and 3 from J; bases not matched to a gene: 0.

This clone appeared a single time. This chain joins TRBV30 and TRBJ2-2; TRBD2 is a possible D gene (5 bases). The V gene lost 1 base and the J gene lost 4 bases, with 10 bases spanning the gap. This CDR3 comprises 14 residues. Germline V gene lookup returns CDR1 GTSNPN and CDR2 SVGIG (reference sequence). CDR3 coding DNA: TGTGCCTGGAGTGGGACTGATTTCACCGGGGAGCTGTTTTTT. Amino acid sequence: CAWSGTDFTGELFF.

The chain uses TRBV25-1 and TRBJ2-1, with 9 bases matching TRBD2. CDR1 is MGHDK and CDR2 is SYGVNS in the germline V gene. The CDR3 sequence is 15 residues long. V gave up 1 base and J gave up 5 bases; unmatched junction bases: 3. The CDR3 DNA sequence: TGTGCCAGCAGTGAATTAGCGGGGGAGGACAATGAGCAGTTCTTC. Translated, it gives CASSELAGEDNEQFF.

This chain links TRBV28 with TRBJ2-7, with D perhaps TRBD1 (7 bases). V lost 2 bases to trimming and J lost 1 base, with 15 bases between them. CDR3 length: 16 amino acids. Germline CDR1 and CDR2: MDHEN and SYDVKM. The chain's CDR3 is CASSLAYRGGSYEQYF. CDR3 in DNA: TGTGCCAGCAGTTTAGCATACAGGGGAGGATCCTACGAGCAGTACTTC.

This chain uses TRBV5-6 with TRBJ1-1; D ambiguous. The CDR3 totals 16 residues. Looked up from germline, CDR1 is SGHDT and CDR2 is YYEEEE. Trimming stripped 5 bases from V and 0 bases from J, with 17 bases between. The CDR3 nucleotides are TGTGCCAGCAGAACACTCCATGGAGGTATGAACACTGAAGCTTTCTTT. Translated, it gives CASRTLHGGMNTEAFF.

The rearrangement uses TRBV28 and TRBJ2-1; D is possibly TRBD2 (6 bases). Trimming shortened V by 5 bases and J by 3 bases, and 8 bases separated the two germline ends. This CDR3 is built from 13 residues. The V gene's germline CDR1 is MDHEN and CDR2 SYDVKM. The CDR3 sequence: CASSPGLYNEQFF. The DNA of the CDR3 is TGTGCCAGCAGTCCGGGACTCTACAATGAGCAGTTCTTC.

The rearrangement links TRBV6-5 to TRBJ2-7; D call uncertain. CDR3 length: 12 amino acids. The germline V gene has CDR1 MNHEY and CDR2 SVGAGI. The V gene lost 5 bases and the J gene lost 6 bases, with 11 bases spanning the gap. The CDR3 spells CASSRNLAEQYF. The CDR3 bases are TGTGCCAGCAGTCGGAACCTGGCCGAGCAGTACTTC.

In its sample, this clone was seen once. This rearrangement joins TRBV9 to TRBJ1-3, with no clear D. The ends were cut back, 4 bases at V and 0 bases at J, with 8 bases in the middle. The CDR3 has 14 residues. The germline CDR1 and CDR2 sequences are SGDLS and YYNGEE. CDR3 protein: CASSSRVSGNTIYF. The DNA for the CDR3 is TGTGCCAGCAGCTCCCGCGTCTCTGGAAACACCATATATTTT.

This chain uses TRBV15 with TRBJ1-1, with 8 positions matching TRBD1. CDR1 LNHNV and CDR2 YYDKDF come from the germline V gene (reference sequence). The CDR3 has 15 amino acids. J was trimmed by 2 bases and V by 3 bases; bases with no gene match: 5. CDR3 residues: CATSRPGQVNTEAFF. In DNA form, the CDR3 reads TGTGCCACCAGCAGGCCGGGACAGGTAAACACTGAAGCTTTCTTT.

The rearrangement uses TRBV28 and TRBJ1-4, with 10 positions matching TRBD1. Germline CDR1 reads MDHEN; CDR2 reads SYDVKM. The V gene end was trimmed by 5 bases and the J gene end by 8 bases; junction bases not matched to a gene: 8. CDR3 length: 15 residues. In nucleotides, the CDR3 is TGTGCCAGCAGTAAAGTTGGGACAGGGGACGAAAAACTGTTTTTT. Amino acids: CASSKVGTGDEKLFF.

The rearrangement links TRBV11-3 to TRBJ2-7; 10 bases align to TRBD2. CDR3 length equals 14 residues. Germline CDR1 reads SGHNT; CDR2 reads YENEEA. The junction had 2 bases not matched to a gene; V was cut back by 1 base and J by 5 bases. The CDR3 nucleotides read TGTGCCAGCAGCTTAGGGACTAGCGGCGACGAGCAGTACTTC. Its protein is CASSLGTSGDEQYF.

This clone appeared a few times. This chain links TRBV30 with TRBJ1-1; the D gene is possibly TRBD1 (5 bases). This CDR3 is built from 12 residues. V lost 5 bases to trimming and J lost 1 base, with 8 bases between them. Germline CDR1 and CDR2: GTSNPN and SVGIG (reference sequence). CDR3 sequence (DNA): TGTGCCTGGGGGGGGACGAACACTGAAGCTTTCTTT. It codes for CAWGGTNTEAFF.

This clone was seen a single time. The V gene is TRBV5-1, the J gene TRBJ2-7, with D possibly being TRBD2 (5 bases). CDR1 and CDR2 (germline): SGHRS, YFSETQ. The CDR3 has 13 residues. V lost 0 bases and J 6 bases, leaving 10 bases between the germline ends. CDR3 bases: TGCGCCAGCAGCTTGGATAGACGGGGCGAGCAGTACTTC. Amino acids: CASSLDRRGEQYF. The entire variable domain, with the rest obtained from reference TRBV5-1 and TRBJ2-7, is as follows: KAGVTQTPRYLIKTRGQQVTLSCSPISGHRSVSWYQQTPGQGLQFLFEYFSETQRNKGNFPGRFSGRQFSNSRSEMNVSTLELGDSALYLCASSLDRRGEQYFGPGTRLTVT.

The V and J genes are TRBV30 and TRBJ2-3; D gene uncertain. CDR3 length: 14 residues. V was trimmed by 0 bases and J by 1 base, leaving 8 bases between them. CDR1 GTSNPN and CDR2 SVGIG come from the germline V gene (reference sequence). CDR3 coding DNA: TGTGCCTGGAGTGTTAATCGGGGCACAGATACGCAGTATTTT. Its translation: CAWSVNRGTDTQYF.

The V and J genes are TRBV28 and TRBJ2-1, with D hard to call. The CDR3 is 13 residues long. The V and J ends lost 1 base and 7 bases respectively, with 8 bases between them. From germline, CDR1 is MDHEN and CDR2 SYDVKM. The CDR3 nucleotides are TGTGCCAGCAGTTTATTGTGGATAAATGAGCAGTTCTTC. Its translation: CASSLLWINEQFF.

In its sample, this clone was seen once. This sequence joins TRBV7-9 and TRBJ2-4, with D possibly matching TRBD2 (5 bases). CDR1 and CDR2 from the germline V gene are SEHNR and FQNEAQ (reference sequence). The CDR3 has 14 residues. Trimming removed 1 base from V and 7 bases from J, with 11 bases in between. CDR3 DNA sequence: TGTGCCAGCAGCTTAGGAGGGTTAGGCAACATTCAGTACTTC. Its protein is CASSLGGLGNIQYF.

This clone has just one count. The chain employs TRBV5-1 and TRBJ2-3, with D uncertain. The CDR3 length is 13 residues. Germline V gene lookup returns CDR1 SGHRS and CDR2 YFSETQ. Trimming pared 3 bases from V and 5 bases from J, leaving 10 bases between. The CDR3, as DNA: TGCGCCAGCAGCTCCCTCTCGGTAGATACGCAGTATTTT. Translated: CASSSLSVDTQYF.

The chain uses TRBV10-1 and TRBJ1-1, with unresolved D. Germline assignment: CDR1 WNHNN and CDR2 SYGVQD (reference sequence). The CDR3 has 15 residues. With 3 bases removed from V and 7 bases from J, the gap between germline ends came to 18 bases. CDR3 protein: CASSEVPDGRSEAFF. For the CDR3, the DNA is TGCGCCAGCAGTGAAGTGCCGGACGGTAGAAGTGAAGCTTTCTTT.

The chain combines TRBV18 with TRBJ2-4; D is perhaps TRBD1 (5 bases). Germline values: CDR1 KGHSH, CDR2 LQKENI. Trimming removed 1 base from V and 0 bases from J, with 10 bases in between. The CDR3 spans 16 residues. CDR3 nucleotide sequence: TGTGCCAGCTCACCACTCCAGGGCTTAGCCAAAAACATTCAGTACTTC. Translated: CASSPLQGLAKNIQYF.